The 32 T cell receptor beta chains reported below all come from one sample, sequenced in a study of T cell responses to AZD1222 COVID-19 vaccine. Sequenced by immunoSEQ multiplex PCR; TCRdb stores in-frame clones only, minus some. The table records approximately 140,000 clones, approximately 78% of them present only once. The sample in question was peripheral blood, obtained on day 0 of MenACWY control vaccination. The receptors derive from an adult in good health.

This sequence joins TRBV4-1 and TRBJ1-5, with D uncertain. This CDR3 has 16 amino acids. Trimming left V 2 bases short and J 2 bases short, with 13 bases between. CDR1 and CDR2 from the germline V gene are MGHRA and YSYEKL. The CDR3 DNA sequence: TGCGCCAGCAGCCAAACAGTGACCAGAGGCAATCAGCCCCAGCATTTT. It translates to CASSQTVTRGNQPQHF.

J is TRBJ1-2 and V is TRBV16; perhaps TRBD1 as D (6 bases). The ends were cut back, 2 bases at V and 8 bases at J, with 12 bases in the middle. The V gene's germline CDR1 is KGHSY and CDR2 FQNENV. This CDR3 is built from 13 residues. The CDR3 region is CASSQGGLRGYTF. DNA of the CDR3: TGTGCCAGCAGCCAAGGGGGGCTAAGAGGCTACACCTTC.

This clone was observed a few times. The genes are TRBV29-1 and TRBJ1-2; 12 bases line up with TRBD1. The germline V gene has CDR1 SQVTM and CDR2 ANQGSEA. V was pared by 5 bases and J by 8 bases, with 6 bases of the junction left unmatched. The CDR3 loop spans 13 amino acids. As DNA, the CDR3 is TGCAGCGTTCACCGGGACAGGGGGCTCGGCTACACCTTC. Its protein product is CSVHRDRGLGYTF. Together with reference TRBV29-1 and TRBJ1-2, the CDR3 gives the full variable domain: SAVISQKPSRDICQRGTSLTIQCQVDSQVTMMFWYRQQPGQSLTLIATANQGSEATYESGFVIDKFPISRPNLTFSTLTVSNMSPEDSSIYLCSVHRDRGLGYTFGSGTRLTVV.

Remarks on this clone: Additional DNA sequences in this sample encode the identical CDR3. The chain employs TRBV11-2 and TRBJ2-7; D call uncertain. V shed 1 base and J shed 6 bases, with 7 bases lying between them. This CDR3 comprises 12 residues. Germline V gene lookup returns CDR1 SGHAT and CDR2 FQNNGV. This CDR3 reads CASSLVQTEQYF. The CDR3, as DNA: TGTGCCAGCAGCTTAGTCCAGACCGAGCAGTACTTC. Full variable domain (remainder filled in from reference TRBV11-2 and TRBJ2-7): EAGVAQSPRYKIIEKRQSVAFWCNPISGHATLYWYQQILGQGPKLLIQFQNNGVVDDSQLPKDRFSAERLKGVDSTLKIQPAKLEDSAVYLCASSLVQTEQYFGPGTRLTVT.

The CDR3 protein is CASSRRSGQANTEAFF. CDR3 DNA sequence: TGCGCCAGCAGCCGCCGGTCGGGACAGGCGAACACTGAAGCTTTCTTT. The V and J genes are TRBV5-1 and TRBJ1-1, with TRBD1 matching over 8 bases. Germline CDR1 reads SGHRS; CDR2 reads YFSETQ. This CDR3 is built from 16 residues. V trimming: 4 bases; J trimming: 1 base; junction bases outside the gene matches: 9.

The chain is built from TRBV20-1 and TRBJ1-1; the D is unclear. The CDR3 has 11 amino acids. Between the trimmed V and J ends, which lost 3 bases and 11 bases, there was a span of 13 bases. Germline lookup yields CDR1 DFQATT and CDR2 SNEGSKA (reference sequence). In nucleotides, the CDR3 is TGCAGTGCTAGTATGGGTTTGGAGGCTTTCTTT. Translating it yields CSASMGLEAFF.

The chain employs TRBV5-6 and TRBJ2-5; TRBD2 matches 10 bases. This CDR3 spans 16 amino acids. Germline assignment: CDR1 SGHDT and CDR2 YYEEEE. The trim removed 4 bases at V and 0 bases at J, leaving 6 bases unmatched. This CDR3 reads CASSQISGGNQETQYF. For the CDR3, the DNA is TGTGCCAGCAGCCAGATTAGCGGGGGGAACCAAGAGACCCAGTACTTC.

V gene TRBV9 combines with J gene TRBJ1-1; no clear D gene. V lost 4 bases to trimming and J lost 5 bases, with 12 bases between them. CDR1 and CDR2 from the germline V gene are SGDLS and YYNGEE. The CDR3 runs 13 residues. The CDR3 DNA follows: TGTGCCAGCAGCCCACGGGGTCGGACTGAAGCTTTCTTT. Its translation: CASSPRGRTEAFF.

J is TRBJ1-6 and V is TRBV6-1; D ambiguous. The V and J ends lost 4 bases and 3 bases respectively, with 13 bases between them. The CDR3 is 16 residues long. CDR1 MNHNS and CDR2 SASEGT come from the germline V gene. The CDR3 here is CASSARQSFYNSPLHF. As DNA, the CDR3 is TGTGCCAGCAGTGCCCGGCAGTCCTTCTATAATTCACCCCTCCACTTT.

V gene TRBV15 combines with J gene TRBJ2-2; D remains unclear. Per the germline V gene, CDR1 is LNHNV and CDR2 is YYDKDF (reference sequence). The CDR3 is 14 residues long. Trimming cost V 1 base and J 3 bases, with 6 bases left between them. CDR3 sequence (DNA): TGTGCCACCAGCAGAGGTGGGGACACCGGGGAGCTGTTTTTT. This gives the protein CATSRGGDTGELFF. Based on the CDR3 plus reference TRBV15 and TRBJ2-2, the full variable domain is DAMVIQNPRYQVTQFGKPVTLSCSQTLNHNVMYWYQQKSSQAPKLLFHYYDKDFNNEADTPDNFQSRRPNTSFCFLDIRSPGLGDTAMYLCATSRGGDTGELFFGEGSRLTVL.

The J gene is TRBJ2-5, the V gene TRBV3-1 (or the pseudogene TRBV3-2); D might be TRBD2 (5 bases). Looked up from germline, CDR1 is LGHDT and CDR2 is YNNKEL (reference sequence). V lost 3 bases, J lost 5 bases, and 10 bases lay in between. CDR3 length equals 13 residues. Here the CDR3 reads CASSHSSSETQYF. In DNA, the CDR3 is TGTGCCAGCAGCCACTCTAGCAGCGAGACCCAGTACTTC.

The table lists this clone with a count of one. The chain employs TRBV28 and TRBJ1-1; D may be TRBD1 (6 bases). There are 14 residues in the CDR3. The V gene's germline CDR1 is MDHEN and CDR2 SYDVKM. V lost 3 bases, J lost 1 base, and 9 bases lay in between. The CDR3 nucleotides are TGTGCCAGCAGTTTGTACAGGGAGAACACTGAAGCTTTCTTT. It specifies CASSLYRENTEAFF.

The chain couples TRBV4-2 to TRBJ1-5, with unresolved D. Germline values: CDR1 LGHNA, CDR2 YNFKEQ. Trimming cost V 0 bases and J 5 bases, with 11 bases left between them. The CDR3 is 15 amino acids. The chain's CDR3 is CASSQDASRDQPQHF. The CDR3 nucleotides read TGTGCCAGCAGCCAAGATGCCAGTCGGGATCAGCCCCAGCATTTT.

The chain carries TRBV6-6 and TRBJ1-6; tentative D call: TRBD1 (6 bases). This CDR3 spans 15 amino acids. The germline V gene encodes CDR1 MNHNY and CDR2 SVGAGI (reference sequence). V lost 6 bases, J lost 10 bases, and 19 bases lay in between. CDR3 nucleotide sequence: TGTGCCAGCAGGCTAGACAGTACGAGGGGGTCACCCCTCCACTTT. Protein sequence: CASRLDSTRGSPLHF.

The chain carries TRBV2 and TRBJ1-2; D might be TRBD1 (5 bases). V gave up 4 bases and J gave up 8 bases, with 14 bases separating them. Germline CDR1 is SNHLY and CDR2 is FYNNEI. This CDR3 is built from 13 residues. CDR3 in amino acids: CASSVGRAGGYTF. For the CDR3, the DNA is TGTGCCAGCAGTGTCGGCAGGGCTGGGGGCTACACCTTC.

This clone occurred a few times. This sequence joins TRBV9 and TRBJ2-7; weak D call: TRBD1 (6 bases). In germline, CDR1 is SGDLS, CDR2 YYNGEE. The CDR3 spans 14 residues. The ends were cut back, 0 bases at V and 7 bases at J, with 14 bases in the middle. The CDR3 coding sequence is TGTGCCAGCAGCGTAGGGGACACCGCCGGGGAGCAGTACTTC. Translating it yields CASSVGDTAGEQYF.

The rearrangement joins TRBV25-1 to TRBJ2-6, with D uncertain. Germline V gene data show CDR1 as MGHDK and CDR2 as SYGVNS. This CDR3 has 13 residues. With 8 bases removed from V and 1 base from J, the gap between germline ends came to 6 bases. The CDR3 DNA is TGTGCCAGCGGTGCGTCTGGGGCCAACGTCCTGACTTTC. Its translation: CASGASGANVLTF.

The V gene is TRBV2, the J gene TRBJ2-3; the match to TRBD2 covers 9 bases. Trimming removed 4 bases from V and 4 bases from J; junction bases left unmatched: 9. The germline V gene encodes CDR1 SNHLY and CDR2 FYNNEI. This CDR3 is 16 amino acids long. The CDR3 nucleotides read TGTGCCAGCAGTGTTCCTAGCGGGGCCAGCTCAGATACGCAGTATTTT. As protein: CASSVPSGASSDTQYF. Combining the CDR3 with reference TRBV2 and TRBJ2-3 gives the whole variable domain EPEVTQTPSHQVTQMGQEVILRCVPISNHLYFYWYRQILGQKVEFLVSFYNNEISEKSEIFDDQFSVERPDGSNFTLKIRSTKLEDSAMYFCASSVPSGASSDTQYFGPGTRLTVL.

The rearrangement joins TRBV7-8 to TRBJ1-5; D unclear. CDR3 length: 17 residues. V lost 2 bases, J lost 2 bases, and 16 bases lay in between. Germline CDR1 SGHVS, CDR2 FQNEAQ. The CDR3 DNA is TGTGCCAGCAGCTTACCAACTTGGGGTACCGGCAATCAGCCCCAGCATTTT. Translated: CASSLPTWGTGNQPQHF.

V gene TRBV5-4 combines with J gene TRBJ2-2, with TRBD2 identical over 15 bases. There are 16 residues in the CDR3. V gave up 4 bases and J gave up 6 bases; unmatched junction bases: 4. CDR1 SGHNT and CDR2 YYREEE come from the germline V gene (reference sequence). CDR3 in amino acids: CASSTGLAGGSGELFF. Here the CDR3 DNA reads TGTGCCAGCAGCACCGGACTAGCGGGGGGGTCCGGGGAGCTGTTTTTT.

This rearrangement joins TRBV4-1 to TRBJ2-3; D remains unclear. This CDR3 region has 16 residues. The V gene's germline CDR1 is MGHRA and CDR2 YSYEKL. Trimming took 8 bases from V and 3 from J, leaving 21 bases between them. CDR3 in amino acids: CASSTSLKFKTDTQYF. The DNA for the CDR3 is TGCGCCAGCTCCACAAGCCTCAAATTCAAAACAGATACGCAGTATTTT.

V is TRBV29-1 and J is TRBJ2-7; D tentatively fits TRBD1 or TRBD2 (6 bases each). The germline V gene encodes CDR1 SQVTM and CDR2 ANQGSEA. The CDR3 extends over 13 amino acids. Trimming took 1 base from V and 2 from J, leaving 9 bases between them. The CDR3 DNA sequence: TGCAGCGTTGAAGCTGGGGGGCCCTACGAGCAGTACTTC. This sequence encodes CSVEAGGPYEQYF.

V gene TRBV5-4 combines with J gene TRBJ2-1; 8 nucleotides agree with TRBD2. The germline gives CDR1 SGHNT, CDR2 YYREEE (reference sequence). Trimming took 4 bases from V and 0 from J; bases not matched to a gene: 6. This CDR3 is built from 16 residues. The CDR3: CASSRGGTTSYNEQFF. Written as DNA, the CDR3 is TGTGCCAGCAGCCGGGGGGGGACAACCTCCTACAATGAGCAGTTCTTC.

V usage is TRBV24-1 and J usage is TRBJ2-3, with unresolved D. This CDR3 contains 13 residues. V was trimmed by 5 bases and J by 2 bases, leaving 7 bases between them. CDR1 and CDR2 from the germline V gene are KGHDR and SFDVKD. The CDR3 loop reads CATSGEVTDTQYF. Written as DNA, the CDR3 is TGTGCCACCAGTGGTGAGGTCACAGATACGCAGTATTTT.

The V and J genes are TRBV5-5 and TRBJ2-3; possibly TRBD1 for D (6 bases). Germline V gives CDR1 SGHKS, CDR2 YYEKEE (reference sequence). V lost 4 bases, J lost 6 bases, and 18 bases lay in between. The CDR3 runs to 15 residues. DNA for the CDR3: TGTGCCAGCAGCCAGACCTCAGGGGTTGGGGATACGCAGTATTTT. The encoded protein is CASSQTSGVGDTQYF.

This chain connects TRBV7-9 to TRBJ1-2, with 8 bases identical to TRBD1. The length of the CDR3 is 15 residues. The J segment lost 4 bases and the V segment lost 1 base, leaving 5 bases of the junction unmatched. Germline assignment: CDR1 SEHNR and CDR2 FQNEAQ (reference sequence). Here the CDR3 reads CASSLGGTGLYGYTF. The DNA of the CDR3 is TGTGCCAGCAGCTTAGGAGGGACAGGCCTCTATGGCTACACCTTC.

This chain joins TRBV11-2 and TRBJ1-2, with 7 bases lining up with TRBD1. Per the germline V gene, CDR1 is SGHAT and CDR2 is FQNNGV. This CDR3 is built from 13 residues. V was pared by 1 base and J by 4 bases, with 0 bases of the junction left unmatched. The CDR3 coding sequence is TGTGCCAGCAGCTTAGGGACAGGCTATGGCTACACCTTC. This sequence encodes CASSLGTGYGYTF.

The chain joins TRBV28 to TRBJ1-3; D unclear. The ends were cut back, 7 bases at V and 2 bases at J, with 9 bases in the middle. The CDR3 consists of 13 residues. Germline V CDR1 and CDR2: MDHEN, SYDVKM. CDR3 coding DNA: TGTGCCAGCACCCGAGATACTGGAAACACCATATATTTT. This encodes CASTRDTGNTIYF. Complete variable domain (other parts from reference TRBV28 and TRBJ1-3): DVKVTQSSRYLVKRTGEKVFLECVQDMDHENMFWYRQDPGLGLRLIYFSYDVKMKEKGDIPEGYSVSREKKERFSLILESASTNQTSMYLCASTRDTGNTIYFGEGSWLTVV.

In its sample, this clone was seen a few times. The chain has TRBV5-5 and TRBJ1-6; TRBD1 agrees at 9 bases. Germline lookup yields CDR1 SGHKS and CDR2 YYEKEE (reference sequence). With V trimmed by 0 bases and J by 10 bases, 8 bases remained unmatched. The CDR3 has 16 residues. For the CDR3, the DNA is TGTGCCAGCAGCTTGGTCGCGGGACAGGGTAGGTCACCCCTCCACTTT. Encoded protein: CASSLVAGQGRSPLHF.

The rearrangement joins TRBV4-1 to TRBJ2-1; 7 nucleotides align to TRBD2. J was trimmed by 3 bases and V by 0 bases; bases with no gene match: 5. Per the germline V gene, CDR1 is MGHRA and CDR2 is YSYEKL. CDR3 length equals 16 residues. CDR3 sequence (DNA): TGCGCCAGCAGCCAAGAGGAGCGGGGAGTCTACAATGAGCAGTTCTTC. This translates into CASSQEERGVYNEQFF.

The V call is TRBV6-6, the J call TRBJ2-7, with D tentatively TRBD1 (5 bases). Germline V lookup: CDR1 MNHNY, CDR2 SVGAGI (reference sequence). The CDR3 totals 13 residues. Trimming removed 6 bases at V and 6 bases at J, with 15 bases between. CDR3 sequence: CASRQSSGSEQYF. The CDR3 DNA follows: TGTGCCAGCAGACAGTCTTCAGGGTCCGAGCAGTACTTC.

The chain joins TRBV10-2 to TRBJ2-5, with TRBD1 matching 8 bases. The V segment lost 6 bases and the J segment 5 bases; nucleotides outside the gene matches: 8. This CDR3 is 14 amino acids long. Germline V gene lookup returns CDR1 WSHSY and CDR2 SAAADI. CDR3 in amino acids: CASSTSGGLETQYF. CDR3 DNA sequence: TGCGCCAGCAGCACCTCAGGGGGCCTGGAGACCCAGTACTTC.